The 22 T cell receptor beta chains below were found in one sample sequenced in a study of OX40 agonist ivuxolimab in advanced cancers. Assay used: immunoSEQ multiplex PCR; TCRdb lists only in-frame clones, some missing. The top ten clones hold nearly 4.5% of a sample with more than 60,000 clones, roughly 80% of them seen once. Specimen: CD4+ or CD8+ T cells sorted from blood, collected in a trial of the OX40 agonist ivuxolimab. The receptors were sampled from an adult with an advanced solid tumor such as melanoma, head and neck, liver or kidney cancer.

The chain couples TRBV10-3 to TRBJ1-5; 7 bases align to TRBD1. V was pared by 10 bases and J by 7 bases, with 10 bases of the junction left unmatched. The CDR3 sequence is 13 residues long. Germline assignment: CDR1 ENHRY and CDR2 SYGVKD. DNA of the CDR3: TGTGCCACCCGACGACAGGGAGACCAGCCCCAGCATTTT. Translating it yields CATRRQGDQPQHF.

This sequence joins TRBV19 and TRBJ1-4; no definite D call. V was cut by 5 bases and J by 4 bases, with 11 bases left in between. The CDR3 has 14 amino acids. Germline values: CDR1 LNHDA, CDR2 SQIVND (reference sequence). The CDR3 region is CASSRAGLNEKLFF. CDR3 DNA sequence: TGTGCCAGTAGTCGCGCGGGCCTTAATGAAAAACTGTTTTTT.

The chain employs TRBV6-5 and TRBJ1-1, with D uncertain. Germline V lookup: CDR1 MNHEY, CDR2 SVGAGI. This CDR3 contains 14 residues. Trimming took 0 bases from V and 4 from J, leaving 9 bases between them. Here the CDR3 reads CASSYSYSSTEAFF. The CDR3 DNA follows: TGTGCCAGCAGTTACTCTTACAGTAGCACTGAAGCTTTCTTT.

This chain connects TRBV5-6 to TRBJ2-3; 8 nucleotides match TRBD2. The CDR3 consists of 14 residues. Germline lookup yields CDR1 SGHDT and CDR2 YYEEEE. Trimming removed 5 bases from V and 3 bases from J; junction bases left unmatched: 5. The CDR3 DNA sequence: TGTGCCAGCAGGAGGACTAGCCTGACAGATACGCAGTATTTT. As protein: CASRRTSLTDTQYF. Supplemented by reference TRBV5-6 and TRBJ2-3, the full variable domain reads DAGVTQSPTHLIKTRGQQVTLRCSPKSGHDTVSWYQQALGQGPQFIFQYYEEEERQRGNFPDRFSGHQFPNYSSELNVNALLLGDSALYLCASRRTSLTDTQYFGPGTRLTVL.

V usage is TRBV29-1 and J usage is TRBJ2-5; possible D gene TRBD1, 5 bases. The CDR3 is 12 amino acids. Germline-derived CDR1 and CDR2 are SQVTM and ANQGSEA. The V end lost 7 bases, the J end lost 5 bases, and 14 bases lay between the germline ends. The CDR3 here is CSGSVQGETQYF. The DNA of the CDR3 is TGCAGCGGGTCCGTTCAGGGTGAGACCCAGTACTTC.

This clone was seen a single time. The V and J genes are TRBV5-6 and TRBJ2-1; TRBD1 agrees at 8 bases. Germline loops: CDR1 SGHDT, CDR2 YYEEEE. The CDR3 length is 19 residues. The trim removed 0 bases at V and 3 bases at J, leaving 14 bases unmatched. CDR3 protein: CASSLGAGGRRLIYNEQFF. CDR3 sequence (DNA): TGTGCCAGCAGCTTGGGGGCAGGGGGCCGCCGACTCATCTACAATGAGCAGTTCTTC.

This clone was observed a handful of times. The chain combines TRBV11-2 with TRBJ1-1; D is uncertain. The CDR3 loop spans 10 amino acids. Germline V gene data show CDR1 as SGHAT and CDR2 as FQNNGV. V was shortened by 0 bases and J by 12 bases, with 5 bases between the two germline ends. CDR3 nucleotides: TGTGCCAGCAGCTTAGAGGGGTCTTTCTTT. Its translation is CASSLEGSFF.

The chain links TRBV16 to TRBJ2-2; no definite D call. Germline loops: CDR1 KGHSY, CDR2 FQNENV. CDR3 length: 13 amino acids. Trimming took 5 bases from V and 0 from J, leaving 4 bases between them. The DNA for the CDR3 is TGTGCCAGCAGCATCACGAACACCGGGGAGCTGTTTTTT. It specifies CASSITNTGELFF.

The chain joins TRBV27 to TRBJ1-4; TRBD1 matches at 7 bases. The CDR3 has 15 amino acids. In germline, CDR1 is MNHEY, CDR2 SMNVEV (reference sequence). V trimming: 6 bases; J trimming: 2 bases; junction bases outside the gene matches: 6. The CDR3 loop reads CASRGQWGTNEKLFF. The CDR3 nucleotides read TGTGCCAGCAGGGGACAGTGGGGCACTAATGAAAAACTGTTTTTT.

V gene TRBV6-5 combines with J gene TRBJ2-7, with D unresolved. The V and J ends lost 5 bases and 6 bases respectively, with 8 bases between them. The germline V gene encodes CDR1 MNHEY and CDR2 SVGAGI. The CDR3 has 11 amino acids. The DNA for the CDR3 is TGTGCCAGCAGTAATAAGGGCGAGCAGTACTTC. This sequence encodes CASSNKGEQYF.

V and J are TRBV5-8 and TRBJ1-5; tentative D call: TRBD1 (5 bases). The CDR3 totals 14 residues. The ends were cut back, 5 bases at V and 0 bases at J, with 9 bases in the middle. The germline CDR1 and CDR2 sequences are SGHTS and YDEGEE. CDR3 nucleotides: TGTGCCAGCAGTAGAGGGGATAGCAATCAGCCCCAGCATTTT. As protein: CASSRGDSNQPQHF.

The CDR3: CASSFGGRSYEQYF. For the CDR3, the DNA is TGTGCCAGCAGCTTTGGGGGACGGAGCTACGAGCAGTACTTC. This chain links TRBV7-9 with TRBJ2-7; D possibly uses TRBD1 or TRBD2 (5 bases each). Germline V lookup: CDR1 SEHNR, CDR2 FQNEAQ (reference sequence). The CDR3 is 14 residues long. Deletions cut 3 bases from V and 3 bases from J, with 12 bases between.

With regard to this clone: Sequence at one end of the junction differs from germline and may be a read error. The DNA of the CDR3 is TGTGCTAGCAGACTCGATAGGACTCCTAATTCACCCCTCCACTTT. As protein: CASRLDRTPNSPLHF. The chain recombines TRBV7-7 with TRBJ1-6, with D uncertain. Germline CDR1 is SSHAT and CDR2 is FNYEAQ (reference sequence). The CDR3 consists of 15 residues.

This clone appeared once. The CDR3: CASSEQFSGNTIYF. As DNA, the CDR3 is TGTGCCAGCAGTGAACAGTTCTCTGGAAACACCATATATTTT. The rearrangement joins TRBV6-1 to TRBJ1-3, with D hard to call. This CDR3 is built from 14 residues. CDR1 is MNHNS and CDR2 is SASEGT in the germline V gene. The germline V and J ends were trimmed by 2 bases and 0 bases, with 5 bases remaining between them.

This chain links TRBV28 with TRBJ1-2; no reliable D call. The CDR3 sequence is 12 residues long. V was shortened by 6 bases and J by 0 bases, with 5 bases between the two germline ends. Germline V gene lookup returns CDR1 MDHEN and CDR2 SYDVKM. In DNA form, the CDR3 reads TGTGCCAGCAGCTCAACTAACTATGGCTACACCTTC. Its protein product is CASSSTNYGYTF.

The chain carries TRBV19 and TRBJ1-5; the D gene is possibly TRBD1 (5 bases). The germline CDR1 and CDR2 sequences are LNHDA and SQIVND (reference sequence). The CDR3 is 17 amino acids. The V and J ends lost 11 bases and 7 bases respectively, with 30 bases between them. The CDR3 coding sequence is TGTGCCGCCACCACGAGCCCTTTTAGGGGATCGGGCCAGCCCCAGCATTTT. Translating it yields CAATTSPFRGSGQPQHF.

The V call is TRBV19, the J call TRBJ1-2, with D perhaps matching TRBD1 (6 bases). Germline V lookup: CDR1 LNHDA, CDR2 SQIVND (reference sequence). Deletions cut 3 bases from V and 4 bases from J, with 12 bases between. The CDR3 consists of 14 residues. CDR3 region: CASSIGQRTYGYTF. The CDR3 DNA reads TGTGCCAGTAGTATCGGACAGCGTACCTATGGCTACACCTTC.

The V call is TRBV5-1, the J call TRBJ2-2; D gene uncertain. V gave up 5 bases and J gave up 7 bases, with 9 bases separating them. Germline lookup yields CDR1 SGHRS and CDR2 YFSETQ. The CDR3 contains 12 residues. CDR3 loop: CASRPRSGELFF. In nucleotides, the CDR3 is TGCGCCAGCAGACCTAGAAGCGGGGAGCTGTTTTTT.

The rearrangement joins TRBV5-1 to TRBJ1-1; the D gene is possibly TRBD1 (6 bases). Germline V gene data show CDR1 as SGHRS and CDR2 as YFSETQ. The CDR3 contains 13 residues. Between the trimmed V and J ends, which lost 2 bases and 4 bases, there was a span of 9 bases. CDR3 coding DNA: TGCGCCAGCAGCTTAGGGGGGTTCACTGAAGCTTTCTTT. Translated: CASSLGGFTEAFF.

This rearrangement joins TRBV11-3 to TRBJ2-1, with 11 bases that match TRBD1. V was clipped by 8 bases and J by 9 bases; unmatched bases: 12. From germline, CDR1 is SGHNT and CDR2 YENEEA. This CDR3 has 15 residues. CDR3 DNA sequence: TGTGCCAGCCAGCTTACAGGGACAGGGGGTGGTGAGCAGTTCTTC. This encodes CASQLTGTGGGEQFF.

The rearrangement joins TRBV4-1 to TRBJ2-2; 10 bases align to TRBD1. Per the germline V gene, CDR1 is MGHRA and CDR2 is YSYEKL. The CDR3 covers 18 residues. The trim removed 2 bases at V and 4 bases at J, leaving 10 bases unmatched. The CDR3 DNA is TGCGCCAGCAGCCAAATCGGGCTCGGGACAGGGGTCACCGGGGAGCTGTTTTTT. This sequence encodes CASSQIGLGTGVTGELFF.

This clone has only a few counts. This chain uses TRBV18 with TRBJ2-7, with 9 bases aligning to TRBD2. This CDR3 has 17 amino acids. The junction had 14 bases not matched to a gene; V was cut back by 2 bases and J by 6 bases. Germline CDR1 is KGHSH and CDR2 is LQKENI. CDR3: CASSPGFRLAGIGEQYF. CDR3 bases: TGTGCCAGCTCACCAGGTTTCCGCCTAGCGGGGATTGGCGAGCAGTACTTC.